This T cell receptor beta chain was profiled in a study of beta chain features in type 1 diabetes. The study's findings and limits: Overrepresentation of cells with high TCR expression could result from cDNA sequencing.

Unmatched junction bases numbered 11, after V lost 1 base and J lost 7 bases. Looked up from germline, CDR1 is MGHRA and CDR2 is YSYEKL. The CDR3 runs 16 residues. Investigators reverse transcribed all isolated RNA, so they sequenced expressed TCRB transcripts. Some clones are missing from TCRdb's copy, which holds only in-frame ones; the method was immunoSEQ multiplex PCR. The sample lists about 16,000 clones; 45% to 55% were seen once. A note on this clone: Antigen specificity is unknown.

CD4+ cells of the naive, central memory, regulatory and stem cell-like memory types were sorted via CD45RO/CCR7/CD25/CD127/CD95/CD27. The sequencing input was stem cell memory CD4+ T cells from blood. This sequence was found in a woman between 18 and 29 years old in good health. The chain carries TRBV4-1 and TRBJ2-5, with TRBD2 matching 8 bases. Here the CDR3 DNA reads TGCGCCAGCAGCCAAGTCGTGTGGCGGGGGGCCGTGACCCAGTACTTC. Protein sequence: CASSQVVWRGAVTQYF.